This T cell receptor (beta chain) came from a study of T cells in Graves' hyperthyroidism and ophthalmopathy. The CDR3 length is 11 residues. CDR1 is SQVTM and CDR2 is ANQGSEA in the germline V gene. Trimming removed 8 bases at V and 0 bases at J, with 7 bases between. Using RNA transcripts as the source, TCR beta CDR3 regions were amplified. Using the HTBI primer set, a first-round RT-PCR was run on the TCR CDR3. TCRdb reprocessed the multiplex PCR reads via MiXCR and lists one record per CDR3 protein. The profile shows hundreds of thousands of distinct CDR3 sequences, approximately 22% of them singletons.

The specimen was blood. This rearrangement joins TRBV29-1 to TRBJ1-1; D not certain. The TCR was taken from a woman between 65 and 79 years old with Graves' ophthalmopathy. CDR3 DNA: TGCAGCCCCACCGTGAACACTGAAGCTTTCTTT. This codes for CSPTVNTEAFF.